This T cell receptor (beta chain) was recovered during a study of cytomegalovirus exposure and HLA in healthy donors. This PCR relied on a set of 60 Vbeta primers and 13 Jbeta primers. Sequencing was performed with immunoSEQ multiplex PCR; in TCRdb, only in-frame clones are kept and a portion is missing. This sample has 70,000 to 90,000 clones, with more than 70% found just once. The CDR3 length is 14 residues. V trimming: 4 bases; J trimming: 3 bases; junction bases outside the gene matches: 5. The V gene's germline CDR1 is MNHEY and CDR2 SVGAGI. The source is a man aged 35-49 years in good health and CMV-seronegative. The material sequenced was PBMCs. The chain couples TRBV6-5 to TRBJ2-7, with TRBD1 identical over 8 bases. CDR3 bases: TGTGCCAGCAGTTGGTTGGGACAGGACTACGAGCAGTACTTC. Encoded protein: CASSWLGQDYEQYF.